This T cell receptor (beta chain) was sequenced in a study of read filtering for tumor transcriptome and immune sequencing. Findings and limits, study-wide: Compared with RNA-seq, IR-seq gave much higher clonotype depth and reliability. The sorted CD138-negative fraction was a mixed bone marrow immune population, not purified T cells. Dropping single-read clonotypes raised IR-seq and RNA-seq shared-clonotype correlation.

Trimming removed 4 bases from V and 6 bases from J, with 15 bases in between. The CDR3 runs 14 residues. Germline CDR1 reads ENHRY; CDR2 reads SYGVKD. This clonotype showed up many times. What it binds is unknown. This library used approximately 390 ng RNA and molecular barcoded adaptors spanning alpha/delta and beta/gamma chains. TCRdb reprocessed the reads with MiXCR, giving one entry per CDR3 protein. The sample lists about 58,000 distinct CDR3 sequences, 9% to 15% occurring once. The source material was a population of CD138-negative cells sorted from bone marrow. This receptor was obtained from a donor aged 40 or older with multiple myeloma. The rearrangement joins TRBV10-3 to TRBJ1-1, with D possibly TRBD1 on 5 matching bases. This CDR3 is CAISVGPGIAEAFF. CDR3 nucleotides: TGTGCCATCAGTGTGGGACCTGGTATCGCTGAAGCTTTCTTT.